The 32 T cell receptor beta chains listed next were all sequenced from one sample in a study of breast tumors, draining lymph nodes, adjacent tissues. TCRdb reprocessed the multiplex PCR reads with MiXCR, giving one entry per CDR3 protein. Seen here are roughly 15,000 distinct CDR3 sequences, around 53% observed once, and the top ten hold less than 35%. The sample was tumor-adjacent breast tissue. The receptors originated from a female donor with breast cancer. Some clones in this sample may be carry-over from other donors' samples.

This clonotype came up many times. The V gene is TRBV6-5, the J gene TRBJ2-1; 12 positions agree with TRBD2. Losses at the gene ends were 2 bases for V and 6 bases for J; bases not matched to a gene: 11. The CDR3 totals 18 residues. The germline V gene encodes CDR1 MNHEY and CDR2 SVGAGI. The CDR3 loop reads CASSYQLLAGGPLNEQFF. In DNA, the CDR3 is TGTGCCAGCAGTTACCAACTGCTAGCGGGAGGGCCACTCAATGAGCAGTTCTTC.

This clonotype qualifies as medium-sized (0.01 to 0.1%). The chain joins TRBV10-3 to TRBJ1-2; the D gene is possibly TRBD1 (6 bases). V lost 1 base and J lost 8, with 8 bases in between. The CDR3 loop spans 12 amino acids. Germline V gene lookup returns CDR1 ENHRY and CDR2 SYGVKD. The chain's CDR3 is CAISEFGQGYTF. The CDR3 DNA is TGTGCCATCAGTGAGTTTGGACAGGGCTACACCTTC.

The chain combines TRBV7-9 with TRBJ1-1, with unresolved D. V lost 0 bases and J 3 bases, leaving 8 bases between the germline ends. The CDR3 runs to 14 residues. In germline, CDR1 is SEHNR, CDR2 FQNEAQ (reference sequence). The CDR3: CASSLADGYTEAFF. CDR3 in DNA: TGTGCCAGCAGCTTAGCGGACGGTTACACTGAAGCTTTCTTT.

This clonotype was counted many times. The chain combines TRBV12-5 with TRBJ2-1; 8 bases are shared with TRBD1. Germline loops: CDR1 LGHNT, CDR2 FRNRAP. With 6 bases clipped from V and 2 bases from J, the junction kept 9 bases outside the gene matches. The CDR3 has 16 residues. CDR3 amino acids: CASGPEGQGTYNEQFF. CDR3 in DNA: TGTGCTAGTGGCCCGGAAGGACAGGGAACCTACAATGAGCAGTTCTTC.

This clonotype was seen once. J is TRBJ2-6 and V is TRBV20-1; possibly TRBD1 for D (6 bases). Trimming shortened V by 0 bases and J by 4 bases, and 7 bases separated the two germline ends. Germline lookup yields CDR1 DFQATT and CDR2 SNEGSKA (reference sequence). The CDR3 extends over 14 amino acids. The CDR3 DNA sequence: TGCAGTGCTAGAGAGGGGACAGGGGCCAACGTCCTGACTTTC. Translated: CSAREGTGANVLTF.

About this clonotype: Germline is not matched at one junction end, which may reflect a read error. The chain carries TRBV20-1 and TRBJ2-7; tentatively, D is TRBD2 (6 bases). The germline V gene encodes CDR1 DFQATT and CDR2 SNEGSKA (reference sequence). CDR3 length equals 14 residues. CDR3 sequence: CSASVGAGYYEQYF. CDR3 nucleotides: TGCAGCGCTAGCGTAGGGGCAGGGTACTACGAGCAGTACTTC.

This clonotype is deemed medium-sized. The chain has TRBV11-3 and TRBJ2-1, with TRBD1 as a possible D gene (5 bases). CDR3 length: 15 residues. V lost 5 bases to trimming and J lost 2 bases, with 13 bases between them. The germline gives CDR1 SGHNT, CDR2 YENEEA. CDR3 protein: CASSAPRGTYNEQFF. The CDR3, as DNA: TGTGCCAGCAGCGCGCCTAGGGGTACCTACAATGAGCAGTTCTTC.

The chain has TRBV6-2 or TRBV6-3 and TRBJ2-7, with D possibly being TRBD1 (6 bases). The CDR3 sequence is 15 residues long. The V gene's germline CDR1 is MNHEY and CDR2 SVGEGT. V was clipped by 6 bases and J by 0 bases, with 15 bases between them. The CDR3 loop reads CASRSTGTPSYEQYF. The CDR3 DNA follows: TGTGCCAGCAGATCAACCGGGACACCCTCCTACGAGCAGTACTTC.

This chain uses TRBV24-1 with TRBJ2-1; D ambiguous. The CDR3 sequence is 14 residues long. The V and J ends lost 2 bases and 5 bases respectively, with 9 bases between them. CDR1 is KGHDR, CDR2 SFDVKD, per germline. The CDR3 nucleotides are TGTGCCACCAGTGATTCTTGGAAAAACAATGAGCAGTTCTTC. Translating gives CATSDSWKNNEQFF.

The CDR3: CASSSSGTQETQYF. CDR3 DNA: TGTGCCAGCAGCAGTAGCGGAACACAAGAGACCCAGTACTTC. The chain couples TRBV12-3 or TRBV12-4 to TRBJ2-5; D possibly corresponds to TRBD2 (6 bases). V shed 6 bases and J shed 2 bases, with 13 bases lying between them. CDR3 size: 14 residues.

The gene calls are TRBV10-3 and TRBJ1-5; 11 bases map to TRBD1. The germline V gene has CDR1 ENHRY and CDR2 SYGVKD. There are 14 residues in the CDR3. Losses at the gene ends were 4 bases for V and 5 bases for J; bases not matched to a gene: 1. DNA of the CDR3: TGTGCCATCAGTGGGACAGGGGGCGATCAGCCCCAGCATTTT. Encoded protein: CAISGTGGDQPQHF.

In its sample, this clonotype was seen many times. In nucleotides, the CDR3 is TGTGCCAGCAGGCGGACTAGGTTAGGTACCCAGTACTTC. It translates to CASRRTRLGTQYF. V gene TRBV2 combines with J gene TRBJ2-5; 7 bases are a match to TRBD2. The CDR3 has 13 amino acids. J gave up 8 bases and V 6 bases, and 9 bases lay outside the gene matches. The germline gives CDR1 SNHLY, CDR2 FYNNEI.

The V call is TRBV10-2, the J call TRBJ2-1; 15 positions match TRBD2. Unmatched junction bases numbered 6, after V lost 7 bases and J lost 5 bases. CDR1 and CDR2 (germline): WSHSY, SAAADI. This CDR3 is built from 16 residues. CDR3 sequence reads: CASKGLAGGMDNEQFF. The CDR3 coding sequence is TGCGCCAGCAAGGGACTAGCGGGAGGAATGGACAATGAGCAGTTCTTC.

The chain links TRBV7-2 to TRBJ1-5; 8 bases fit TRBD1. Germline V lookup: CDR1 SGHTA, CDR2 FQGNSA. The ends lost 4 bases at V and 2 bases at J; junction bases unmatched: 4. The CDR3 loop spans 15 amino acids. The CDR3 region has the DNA TGTGCCAGCAGCTCAGGGACAGGTGGCAATCAGCCCCAGCATTTT. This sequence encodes CASSSGTGGNQPQHF.

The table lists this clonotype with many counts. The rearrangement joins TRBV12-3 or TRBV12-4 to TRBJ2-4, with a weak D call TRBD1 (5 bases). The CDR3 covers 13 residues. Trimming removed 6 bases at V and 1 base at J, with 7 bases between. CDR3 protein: CASRGRAKNIQYF. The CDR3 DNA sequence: TGTGCCAGCAGGGGGCGGGCCAAAAACATTCAGTACTTC.

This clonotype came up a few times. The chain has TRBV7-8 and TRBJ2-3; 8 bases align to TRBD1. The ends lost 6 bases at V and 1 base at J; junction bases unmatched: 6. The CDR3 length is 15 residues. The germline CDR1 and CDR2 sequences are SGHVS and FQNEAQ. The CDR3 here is CASRKGQARTDTQYF. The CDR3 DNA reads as TGTGCCAGCAGGAAGGGACAGGCCCGCACAGATACGCAGTATTTT.

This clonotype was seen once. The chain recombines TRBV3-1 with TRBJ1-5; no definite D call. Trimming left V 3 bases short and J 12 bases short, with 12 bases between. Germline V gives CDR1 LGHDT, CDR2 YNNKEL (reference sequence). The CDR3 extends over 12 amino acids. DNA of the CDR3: TGTGCCAGCAGCCAGGGAGACCAACTCCAGCATTTT. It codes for CASSQGDQLQHF.

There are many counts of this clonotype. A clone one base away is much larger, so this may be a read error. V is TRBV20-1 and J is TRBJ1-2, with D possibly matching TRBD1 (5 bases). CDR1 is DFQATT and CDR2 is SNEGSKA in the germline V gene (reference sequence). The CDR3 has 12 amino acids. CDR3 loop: CSAPGRNYGSTF. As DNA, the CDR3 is TGCAGTGCTCCGGGACGGAACTATGGCTCCACCTTC.

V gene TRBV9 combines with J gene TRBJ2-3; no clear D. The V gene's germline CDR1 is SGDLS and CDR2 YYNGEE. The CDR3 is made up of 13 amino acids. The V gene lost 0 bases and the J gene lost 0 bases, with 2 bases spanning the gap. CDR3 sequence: CASSVVSTDTQYF. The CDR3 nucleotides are TGTGCCAGCAGCGTAGTAAGCACAGATACGCAGTATTTT.

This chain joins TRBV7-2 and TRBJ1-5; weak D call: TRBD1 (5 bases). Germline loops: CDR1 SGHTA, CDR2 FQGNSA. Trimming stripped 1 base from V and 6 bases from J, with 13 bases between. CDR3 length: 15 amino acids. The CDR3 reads CASSLDRQLGQPQHF. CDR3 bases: TGTGCCAGCAGCTTAGACCGACAGTTGGGTCAGCCCCAGCATTTT. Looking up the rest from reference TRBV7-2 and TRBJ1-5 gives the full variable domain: GAGVSQSPSNKVTEKGKDVELRCDPISGHTALYWYRQSLGQGLEFLIYFQGNSAPDKSGLPSDRFSAERTGGSVSTLTIQRTQQEDSAVYLCASSLDRQLGQPQHFGDGTRLSIL.

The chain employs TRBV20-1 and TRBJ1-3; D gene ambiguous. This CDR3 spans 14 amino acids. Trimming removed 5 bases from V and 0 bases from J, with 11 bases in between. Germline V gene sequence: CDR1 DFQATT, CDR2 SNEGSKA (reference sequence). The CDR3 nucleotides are TGCAGTGCTCCCGACGGACCCTCTGGAAACACCATATATTTT. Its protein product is CSAPDGPSGNTIYF.

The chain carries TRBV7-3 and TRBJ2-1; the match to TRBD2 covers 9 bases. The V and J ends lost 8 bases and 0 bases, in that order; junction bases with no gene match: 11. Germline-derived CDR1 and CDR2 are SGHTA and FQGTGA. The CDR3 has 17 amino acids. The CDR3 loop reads CASALAGGRRSYNEQFF. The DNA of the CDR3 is TGTGCCAGCGCGCTGGCGGGAGGGCGCCGCTCCTACAATGAGCAGTTCTTC.

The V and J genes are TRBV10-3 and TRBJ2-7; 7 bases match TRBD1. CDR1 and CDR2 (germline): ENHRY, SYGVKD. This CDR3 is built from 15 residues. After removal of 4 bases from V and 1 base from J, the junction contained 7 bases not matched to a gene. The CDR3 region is CAISGTGTASYEQYF. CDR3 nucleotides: TGTGCCATCAGTGGAACCGGGACAGCATCCTACGAGCAGTACTTC.

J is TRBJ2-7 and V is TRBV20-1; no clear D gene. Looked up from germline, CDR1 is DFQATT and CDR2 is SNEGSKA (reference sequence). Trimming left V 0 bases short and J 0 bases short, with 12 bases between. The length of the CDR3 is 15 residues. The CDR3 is CSARDLRRSSYEQYF. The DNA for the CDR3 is TGCAGTGCTAGAGATTTGAGGCGGAGCTCCTACGAGCAGTACTTC.

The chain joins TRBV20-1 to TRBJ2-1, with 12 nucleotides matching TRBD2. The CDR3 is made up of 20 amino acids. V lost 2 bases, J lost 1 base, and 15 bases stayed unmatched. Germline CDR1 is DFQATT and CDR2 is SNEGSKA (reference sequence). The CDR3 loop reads CSARTTSGSRMGVSYNEQFF. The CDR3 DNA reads TGCAGTGCTAGAACGACTAGCGGGAGTAGGATGGGTGTTTCCTACAATGAGCAGTTCTTC.

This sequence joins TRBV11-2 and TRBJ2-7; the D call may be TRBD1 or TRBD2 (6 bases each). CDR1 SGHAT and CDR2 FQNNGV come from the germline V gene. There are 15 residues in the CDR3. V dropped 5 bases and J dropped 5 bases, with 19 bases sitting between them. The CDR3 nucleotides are TGTGCCAGCAGCCCGACCGGGGGCACCGGGAACGAGCAGTACTTC. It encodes CASSPTGGTGNEQYF.

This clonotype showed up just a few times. The CDR3 here is CASSPPDSGANVLTF. Here the CDR3 DNA reads TGTGCCAGCAGCCCCCCCGACTCTGGGGCCAACGTCCTGACTTTC. The gene calls are TRBV7-3 and TRBJ2-6; D remains ambiguous. Trimming left V 5 bases short and J 0 bases short, with 8 bases between. The CDR3 runs 15 residues. CDR1 and CDR2 (germline): SGHTA, FQGTGA.

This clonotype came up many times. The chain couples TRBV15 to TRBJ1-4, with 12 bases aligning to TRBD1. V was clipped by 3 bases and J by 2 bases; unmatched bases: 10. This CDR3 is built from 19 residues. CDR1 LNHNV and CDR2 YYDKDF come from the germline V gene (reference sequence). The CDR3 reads CATSREAGTGGSTNEKLFF. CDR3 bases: TGTGCCACCAGCAGGGAGGCCGGGACAGGGGGCTCGACTAATGAAAAACTGTTTTTT.

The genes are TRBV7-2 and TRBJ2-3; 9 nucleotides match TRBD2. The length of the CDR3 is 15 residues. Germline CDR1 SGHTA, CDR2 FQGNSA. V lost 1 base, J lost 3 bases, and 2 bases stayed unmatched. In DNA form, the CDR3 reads TGTGCCAGCAGCTTAGGCGGGAGGGCAACAGATACGCAGTATTTT. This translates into CASSLGGRATDTQYF.

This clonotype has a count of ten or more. CDR3 DNA: TGTGCCAGCAGTCGACAGGGATTGGGTACAGATACGCAGTATTTT. It encodes CASSRQGLGTDTQYF. This chain joins TRBV28 and TRBJ2-3; 7 bases agree with TRBD1. The germline V gene encodes CDR1 MDHEN and CDR2 SYDVKM. The CDR3 runs 15 residues. Unmatched junction bases numbered 8, after V lost 5 bases and J lost 3 bases.

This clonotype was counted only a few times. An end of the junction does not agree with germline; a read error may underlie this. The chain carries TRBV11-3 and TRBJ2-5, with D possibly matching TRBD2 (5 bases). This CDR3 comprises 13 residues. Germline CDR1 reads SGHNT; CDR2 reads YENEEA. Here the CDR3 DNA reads TGTGCCGCCGGGCGGGCCAGCCAAGCGACCCAGTACTTC. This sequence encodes CAAGRASQATQYF.

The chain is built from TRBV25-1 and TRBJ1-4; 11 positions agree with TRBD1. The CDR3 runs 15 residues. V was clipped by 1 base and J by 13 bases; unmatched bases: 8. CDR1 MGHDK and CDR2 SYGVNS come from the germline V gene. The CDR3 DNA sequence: TGTGCCAGCAGTGAATTTGTCTCTGGGACAGGGGGACTGTTTTTT. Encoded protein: CASSEFVSGTGGLFF.